A selection of T cell receptor beta chains follows, all from one sample in a study of blood T cell repertoires in COVID-19. The assay was immunoSEQ multiplex PCR, and TCRdb's table has in-frame clones only and misses some. The sample includes a few hundred thousand clones, around 88% seen only once; the top ten take under 0.95%. Sequencing was carried out using peripheral blood. Every receptor here comes from a man between 25 and 39 years old with acute or convalescent COVID-19. Both conserved end residues are part of each CDR3. D genes are given only for firm matches. Size tells how often a clone was seen (once, few, many) or the class of an expanded clone, and some rows leave it out.

CDR3	DNA	D	size	V	J
CASSLPAGNTIYF	TGTGCCAGCAGTTTACCGGCTGGAAACACCATATATTTT	NA	once	TRBV28	TRBJ1-3
CASSLVGGASTDTQYF	TGTGCCAGCAGCTTAGTTGGCGGGGCGAGCACAGATACGCAGTATTTT	NA	NA	TRBV11-3	TRBJ2-3
CASSLVGRSYTF	TGTGCCAGCAGCTTAGTGGGGAGGAGCTACACCTTC	NA	once	TRBV13	TRBJ1-2
CASSEAYEQYF	TGTGCCAGCAGCGAGGCCTACGAGCAGTACTTC	NA	once	TRBV6-6	TRBJ2-7
CAWTPGRVGGYTF	TGTGCCTGGACCCCCGGGAGGGTGGGTGGCTACACCTTC	NA	NA	TRBV30	TRBJ1-2
CASSPQGNQPQHF	TGTGCCAGCTCACCCCAGGGCAATCAGCCCCAGCATTTT	NA	many	TRBV18	TRBJ1-5
CASSLGLLSTDTQYF	TGTGCCAGTAGTCTGGGACTACTTAGCACAGATACGCAGTATTTT	TRBD2	NA	TRBV19	TRBJ2-3
CASRTGQGFNEQFF	TGCGCCAGCAGAACGGGACAGGGGTTCAATGAGCAGTTCTTC	TRBD1	NA	TRBV10-2	TRBJ2-1
CASRPASEVSEQYF	TGTGCCAGCAGGCCTGCCTCCGAGGTTTCCGAGCAGTACTTC	NA	NA	TRBV6-6	TRBJ2-7
CAWSVSGRVRQPQHF	TGTGCCTGGAGTGTAAGTGGGAGGGTCCGGCAGCCCCAGCATTTT	NA	once	TRBV30	TRBJ1-5
CASRNQGSWVFF	TGTGCCAGCAGAAACCAGGGTTCGTGGGTTTTCTTT	NA	NA	TRBV6-5	TRBJ1-1
CASSPSMTGFNEKLFF	TGTGCCAGCAGCCCCTCCATGACAGGCTTCAATGAAAAACTGTTTTTT	NA	NA	TRBV7-9	TRBJ1-4
CASSLNILEELHF	TGTGCCAGCAGCTTGAACATACTGGAGGAGCTCCACTTT	NA	NA	TRBV5-4	TRBJ1-6
CASSLDRIDGYTF	TGTGCCAGCAGTCTTGACAGGATCGACGGCTACACCTTC	NA	NA	TRBV28	TRBJ1-2
CASSLRPGHPYGYTF	TGTGCCAGCAGCTTAAGGCCAGGGCATCCCTATGGCTACACCTTC	NA	NA	TRBV7-6	TRBJ1-2
CASSLTLAGAGNEQFF	TGTGCCAGCAGCCTAACACTAGCGGGAGCAGGAAATGAGCAGTTCTTC	TRBD2	NA	TRBV9	TRBJ2-1
CASSEFSGTGSNTEAFF	TGCGCCAGCAGTGAGTTTTCAGGGACAGGCTCGAACACTGAAGCTTTCTTT	TRBD1	NA	TRBV10-1	TRBJ1-1
CAWSVNLAGLLRGEQFF	TGTGCCTGGAGTGTAAACCTAGCGGGTCTCCTCCGTGGGGAGCAGTTCTTC	TRBD2	NA	TRBV30	TRBJ2-1
CASSLYSGRMRGNTIYF	TGTGCCAGCAGCTTATATTCCGGTCGAATGCGTGGAAACACCATATATTTT	NA	NA	TRBV11-2	TRBJ1-3
CASDQGLAGGNEQFF	TGTGCCAGCGACCAGGGACTAGCGGGAGGAAATGAGCAGTTCTTC	TRBD2	once	TRBV2	TRBJ2-1
CSVGRSIPEQYF	TGCAGCGTTGGTCGGAGTATCCCCGAGCAGTACTTC	NA	NA	TRBV29-1	TRBJ2-7
CASSLSLGSTSYGYTF	TGTGCCAGCAGCCTTTCCCTAGGGAGCACCTCCTATGGCTACACCTTC	NA	NA	TRBV3-1/TRBV3-2	TRBJ1-2
CASSEALASPLHF	TGTGCCAGCAGTGAAGCGCTGGCCTCACCCCTCCACTTT	NA	NA	TRBV6-1	TRBJ1-6
CASSQGQNYGYTF	TGTGCCAGCAGCCAAGGGCAGAACTATGGCTACACCTTC	NA	NA	TRBV14	TRBJ1-2
CASSHPGQGKGYTF	TGTGCCAGCAGCCACCCGGGACAGGGGAAAGGCTACACCTTC	TRBD1	NA	TRBV5-5	TRBJ1-2
CASSVGLAGAYEQYF	TGTGCCAGCAGCGTGGGGCTAGCGGGAGCCTACGAGCAGTACTTC	TRBD2	NA	TRBV9	TRBJ2-7
CAISEYRGGTEAFF	TGTGCCATCAGTGAGTACAGGGGTGGAACTGAAGCTTTCTTT	TRBD1	NA	TRBV10-3	TRBJ1-1
CASSRVGLAGGITDTQYF	TGTGCCAGCAGCCGAGTCGGACTAGCGGGGGGAATCACAGATACGCAGTATTTT	TRBD2	NA	TRBV11-3	TRBJ2-3
CASSQATAAADEQYF	TGTGCCAGCAGCCAGGCTACCGCGGCAGCCGACGAGCAGTACTTC	NA	NA	TRBV4-2	TRBJ2-7
CASSKEEREGIETQYF	TGTGCCAGCAGCAAAGAGGAGCGGGAGGGCATAGAGACCCAGTACTTC	NA	once	TRBV21-1	TRBJ2-5
CASSYGQGKSPLHF	TGTGCCAGCAGCTACGGACAGGGGAAATCACCCCTCCACTTT	TRBD1	few	TRBV28	TRBJ1-6
CASSLDSGAVTGELFF	TGTGCCAGCAGCTTAGACAGCGGGGCGGTGACCGGGGAGCTGTTTTTT	TRBD2	NA	TRBV7-2	TRBJ2-2
CASSQGRDRTGNTIYF	TGCGCCAGCAGCCAGGGCCGGGACAGGACTGGAAACACCATATATTTT	TRBD1	few	TRBV4-1	TRBJ1-3
CASSQDRGTEAFF	TGTGCCAGCAGCCAAGACAGGGGCACTGAAGCTTTCTTT	TRBD1	NA	TRBV2	TRBJ1-1
CASSPPPLTGSVEQFF	TGCGCCAGCAGCCCTCCCCCCCTTACAGGGTCGGTGGAGCAGTTCTTC	NA	NA	TRBV4-1	TRBJ2-1
CASSLAGRDQPQHF	TGTGCCAGCAGCTTGGCCGGCAGGGATCAGCCCCAGCATTTT	NA	NA	TRBV5-6	TRBJ1-5
CASSLLGERVSPLHF	TGTGCCAGCAGTTTATTGGGAGAAAGGGTGTCACCCCTCCACTTT	NA	NA	TRBV28	TRBJ1-6
CASSSRTGNTQYF	TGTGCCAGCAGCTCGAGGACTGGAAATACGCAGTATTTT	NA	NA	TRBV7-9	TRBJ2-3
CASSLTGVAGYTF	TGTGCCAGCAGTTTAACAGGGGTAGCCGGCTACACCTTC	TRBD1	once	TRBV12-3/TRBV12-4	TRBJ1-2
CASSRQGDGELFF	TGTGCCAGCAGCAGACAGGGAGACGGGGAGCTGTTTTTT	TRBD1	once	TRBV7-3	TRBJ2-2